This T cell receptor (beta chain) is drawn from a study of radiotherapy plus CTLA-4 blockade in lung cancer. Overall study: There were objective responses in 18% of patients, and around 31% had disease control.

Study-wide results and caveats: Increased serum interferon-beta after radiation also reportedly predicted response strongly. Among blood TCR repertoires after radiotherapy plus ipilimumab, tumor-derived clones expanded.

Details on this clone: Its specificity is not known.

Sequencing was performed with immunoSEQ multiplex PCR; in TCRdb, only in-frame clones are kept and a portion is missing. This table holds tens of thousands of clones, roughly 76% found once. The clonotype was recovered from a human donor with non-small cell lung cancer who had stable disease on radiotherapy plus ipilimumab. The starting material was peripheral blood, obtained from a patient treated with radiotherapy plus ipilimumab.

CDR3 loop: CASSSSSPGAPFLPNYGYTF. The CDR3 bases are TGTGCCAGCAGCTCTTCCTCTCCGGGGGCGCCTTTTCTTCCTAACTATGGCTACACCTTC. The chain is built from TRBV9 and TRBJ1-2; TRBD1 might be the D (6 bases). The V end was cut by 4 bases, the J end by 0 bases, with 28 bases between. Germline-derived CDR1 and CDR2 are SGDLS and YYNGEE. This CDR3 has 20 residues. Filled out from reference TRBV9 and TRBJ1-2, the complete variable domain reads DSGVTQTPKHLITATGQRVTLRCSPRSGDLSVYWYQQSLDQGLQFLIQYYNGEERAKGNILERFSAQQFPDLHSELNLSSLELGDSALYFCASSSSSPGAPFLPNYGYTFGSGTRLTVV.